Below are 17 T cell receptor beta chains sequenced from a single sample in a study of cytomegalovirus exposure and HLA in healthy donors. Use of 60 Vbeta and 13 Jbeta primers characterized the PCR. TCRdb keeps only in-frame clones here, not all; method: immunoSEQ multiplex PCR. The sample records about 100,000 clones, about four fifths being singletons. The sequenced material came from PBMCs. These receptors all stem from a woman aged 40 to 50 in good health and CMV-seronegative.

The gene calls are TRBV7-8 and TRBJ2-7; tentative D call: TRBD2 (7 bases). V was clipped by 0 bases and J by 7 bases, with 13 bases between them. The CDR3 has 14 residues. Per germline, CDR1 SGHVS and CDR2 FQNEAQ. The CDR3 coding sequence is TGTGCCAGCAGCTTAGCGGGGGGGCTGATAGAGCAGTACTTC. Residues: CASSLAGGLIEQYF.

The gene calls are TRBV7-2 and TRBJ2-2; 8 bases match TRBD1. Germline assignment: CDR1 SGHTA and CDR2 FQGNSA. The V segment lost 3 bases and the J segment 6 bases; nucleotides outside the gene matches: 9. This CDR3 has 16 amino acids. In DNA form, the CDR3 reads TGTGCCAGCAGCTTCGCAGGGGGCATCAGAGCCGGGGAGCTGTTTTTT. Protein sequence: CASSFAGGIRAGELFF.

The rearrangement joins TRBV16 to TRBJ1-6; D gene uncertain. Germline assignment: CDR1 KGHSY and CDR2 FQNENV. Trimming removed 0 bases from V and 5 bases from J, with 8 bases in between. CDR3 length: 15 amino acids. For the CDR3, the DNA is TGTGCCAGCAGCCAATCTGCCGGGAATAATTCACCCCTCCACTTT. This encodes CASSQSAGNNSPLHF.

The chain carries TRBV7-2 and TRBJ2-7; possibly TRBD1 for D (8 bases). V lost 4 bases to trimming and J lost 0 bases, with 19 bases between them. Germline CDR1 and CDR2: SGHTA and FQGNSA. There are 17 residues in the CDR3. The CDR3 DNA sequence: TGTGCCAGCAGCTCCCGCTGGGGGGGGACAGGCTCCTACGAGCAGTACTTC. Encoded protein: CASSSRWGGTGSYEQYF.

This clone showed up just a few times. The rearrangement uses TRBV4-3 and TRBJ2-7; 10 bases align to TRBD1. V lost 3 bases and J lost 1; bases outside the gene matches: 6. There are 16 residues in the CDR3. CDR1 and CDR2 from the germline V gene are LGHNA and YSLEER. Here the CDR3 reads CASSHSGTGESYEQYF. CDR3 in DNA: TGCGCCAGCAGCCATTCCGGGACAGGGGAGTCCTACGAGCAGTACTTC.

The gene calls are TRBV2 and TRBJ1-1; TRBD1 agrees at 7 bases. Trimming took 6 bases from V and 12 from J; bases not matched to a gene: 16. Germline V CDR1 and CDR2: SNHLY, FYNNEI. The CDR3 is made up of 14 amino acids. The CDR3 region is CASRERTGTATSFF. The CDR3 nucleotides read TGTGCCAGCAGGGAAAGGACCGGGACAGCGACCTCTTTCTTT.

The V and J genes are TRBV28 and TRBJ1-2; D uncertain. From germline, CDR1 is MDHEN and CDR2 SYDVKM. This CDR3 has 14 residues. Trimming left V 4 bases short and J 3 bases short, with 12 bases between. CDR3: CASSSVRSHYGYTF. In nucleotides, the CDR3 is TGTGCCAGCAGTTCTGTTCGGTCTCACTATGGCTACACCTTC.

This chain joins TRBV27 and TRBJ1-6, with no clear D. The germline V gene has CDR1 MNHEY and CDR2 SMNVEV (reference sequence). Trimming removed 7 bases from V and 4 bases from J, with 17 bases in between. The CDR3 extends over 16 amino acids. CDR3 in amino acids: CASKMTGVLYNSPLHF. CDR3 bases: TGTGCCAGCAAGATGACCGGGGTTCTATATAATTCACCCCTCCACTTT.

The chain combines TRBV19 with TRBJ2-5; D is perhaps TRBD1 (7 bases). CDR3 size: 16 residues. CDR1 LNHDA and CDR2 SQIVND come from the germline V gene (reference sequence). V lost 1 base and J lost 2, with 14 bases in between. CDR3 protein: CASSIGGGGGQETQYF. CDR3 sequence (DNA): TGTGCCAGTAGTATAGGAGGAGGGGGCGGGCAAGAGACCCAGTACTTC.

This sequence joins TRBV29-1 and TRBJ2-5; tentatively, D is TRBD1 (6 bases). There are 13 residues in the CDR3. V lost 5 bases, J lost 10 bases, and 20 bases lay in between. CDR1 and CDR2 from the germline V gene are SQVTM and ANQGSEA. This CDR3 reads CSVNRAQEGFQYF. The CDR3 DNA is TGCAGCGTTAACAGGGCCCAAGAGGGGTTCCAGTACTTC.

This chain uses TRBV21-1 with TRBJ2-5; the D call of TRBD1 is as the table states it, not checked on the DNA. The J call may be incorrect, as the DNA end agrees better with TRBJ2-7. TRBV21-1 is a listed pseudogene. The CDR3 length is 15 residues. CDR3 protein: CASSTTGGHSYEQYF. In nucleotides, the CDR3 is TGTGCCAGCAGCACCACAGGGGGCCACTCCTACGAGCAGTACTTC.

This clone was observed many times. The chain employs TRBV5-6 and TRBJ1-6; no reliable D call. V lost 5 bases and J lost 4, with 16 bases in between. The CDR3 totals 16 residues. Per germline, CDR1 SGHDT and CDR2 YYEEEE. The CDR3 DNA is TGTGCCAGCAGGGCAGGAGGCAGGTTGTATAATTCACCCCTCCACTTT. As protein: CASRAGGRLYNSPLHF.

The genes are TRBV11-3 and TRBJ1-1, with 11 bases aligning to TRBD1. The J segment lost 1 base and the V segment lost 5 bases, leaving 3 bases of the junction unmatched. Germline-derived CDR1 and CDR2 are SGHNT and YENEEA. CDR3 length equals 15 residues. CDR3 sequence: CASSTGQGGNTEAFF. Here the CDR3 DNA reads TGTGCCAGCAGCACGGGACAGGGGGGGAACACTGAAGCTTTCTTT.

This clone has a count of ten or more. The V and J genes are TRBV30 and TRBJ1-1; D is unresolved. Germline V gene lookup returns CDR1 GTSNPN and CDR2 SVGIG (reference sequence). V was shortened by 4 bases and J by 6 bases, with 12 bases between the two germline ends. The CDR3 is 12 amino acids. The CDR3 bases are TGTGCCTGGAACGTAGGGAGGGCTGAAGCTTTCTTT. Translation: CAWNVGRAEAFF.

The rearrangement links TRBV7-2 to TRBJ1-3; the D gene is possibly TRBD1 (6 bases). V was cut by 5 bases and J by 4 bases, with 15 bases left in between. This CDR3 contains 15 residues. CDR1 SGHTA and CDR2 FQGNSA come from the germline V gene. The CDR3 loop reads CASSPRGGSGNTIYF. CDR3 sequence (DNA): TGTGCCAGCAGCCCCCGGGGGGGCTCAGGAAACACCATATATTTT.

The rearrangement joins TRBV2 to TRBJ1-2; 7 bases are shared with TRBD1. The ends lost 10 bases at V and 8 bases at J; junction bases unmatched: 7. The germline V gene encodes CDR1 SNHLY and CDR2 FYNNEI. CDR3 length: 11 residues. Written as DNA, the CDR3 is TGTGCCACAACAGGGGCAAGGGGCTACACCTTC. It specifies CATTGARGYTF.

The rearrangement uses TRBV19 and TRBJ1-1; the match to TRBD1 covers 12 bases. The CDR3 consists of 15 residues. Per the germline V gene, CDR1 is LNHDA and CDR2 is SQIVND (reference sequence). V lost 6 bases to trimming and J lost 9 bases; unmatched junction nucleotides: 11. This CDR3 reads CASRPGTGGSRKAFF. CDR3 DNA: TGTGCCAGTAGACCTGGGACAGGGGGCTCGAGAAAAGCTTTCTTT.